The 22 T cell receptor beta chains given below trace back to one sample, sequenced in a study of monozygotic twins with inflammatory bowel disease. TCRdb reworked the 5' RACE reads into one entry per CDR3 protein, no DNA. Reported are some 200,000 distinct CDR3 sequences; the ten largest clones contain 7.5% to 9.5%. The sample taken for sequencing was blood. The receptor set was obtained from a human donor with ulcerative colitis or Crohn's disease, or a healthy co-twin of an affected twin (not recorded which).

The chain joins TRBV6-1 to TRBJ2-4; the TCRdb D gene call, TRBD2, has no DNA to confirm it. Per the germline V gene, CDR1 is MNHNS and CDR2 is SASEGT. This CDR3 contains 17 residues. CDR3 residues: CASSPRAAGVVKNIQYF.

This chain connects TRBV18 to TRBJ1-1. CDR3 length equals 16 residues. Germline V lookup: CDR1 KGHSH, CDR2 LQKENI. This CDR3 is CASSPRAGTANTEAFF.

The J gene is TRBJ2-3, the V gene TRBV4-2; TCRdb calls TRBD2, which cannot be checked without DNA. The CDR3 contains 14 residues. Per the germline V gene, CDR1 is LGHNA and CDR2 is YNFKEQ. CDR3 amino acids: CASSQGRDTDTQYF.

This CDR3 reads CASSYSTQGIYGYTF. The chain has TRBV6-5 and TRBJ1-2; TCRdb picks TRBD1, but there is no DNA to check that call. This CDR3 contains 15 residues. Germline CDR1 and CDR2: MNHEY and SVGAGI.

The rearrangement links TRBV28 to TRBJ2-3; the TCRdb call, TRBD2, lacks DNA for checking. The CDR3 is 15 residues long. The germline V gene encodes CDR1 MDHEN and CDR2 SYDVKM. CDR3 loop: CASRKTSGRTDTQYF.

The genes are TRBV6-5 and TRBJ2-1; the D call from TCRdb, TRBD2, cannot be confirmed without DNA. This CDR3 has 18 residues. The germline V gene encodes CDR1 MNHEY and CDR2 SVGAGI. CDR3 region: CASSYILAWGEVISEQFF.

CDR3 sequence: CASSLGLMNTEAFF. V and J are TRBV19 and TRBJ1-1. This CDR3 spans 14 amino acids. The V gene's germline CDR1 is LNHDA and CDR2 SQIVND (reference sequence).

This chain connects TRBV4-1 to TRBJ1-2; TCRdb's D call, TRBD1, is unchecked because there is no DNA. The CDR3 is made up of 15 amino acids. CDR1 and CDR2 (germline): MGHRA, YSYEKL. CDR3 region: CASSRDRGVNYGYTF.

J is TRBJ2-1 and V is TRBV7-2; there is no DNA to check the TCRdb D call of TRBD1. The CDR3 length is 13 residues. Germline loops: CDR1 SGHTA, CDR2 FQGNSA. CDR3 region: CASSQGGGREQFF.

The rearrangement links TRBV6-5 to TRBJ2-2; as DNA is missing, the TRBD1 call by TCRdb cannot be tested. The CDR3 runs 16 residues. Looked up from germline, CDR1 is MNHEY and CDR2 is SVGAGI. This CDR3 reads CASSYSSGQLAGELFF.

This chain joins TRBV3-1 and TRBJ2-1; the D call from TCRdb, TRBD2, cannot be confirmed without DNA. Germline-derived CDR1 and CDR2 are LGHDT and YNNKEL (reference sequence). This CDR3 spans 18 amino acids. Here the CDR3 reads CASSQVPGLAGDTIEQFF.

The CDR3 sequence: CASSDPRPRGADEQYF. The chain combines TRBV6-2 or TRBV6-3 with TRBJ2-7; TCRdb gives TRBD1 as the D gene, but with no DNA this cannot be confirmed. Looked up from germline, CDR1 is MNHEY and CDR2 is SVGEGT. This CDR3 has 16 amino acids.

V and J are TRBV6-5 and TRBJ2-2; TCRdb gives TRBD1 as the D gene, but with no DNA this cannot be confirmed. Germline V lookup: CDR1 MNHEY, CDR2 SVGAGI. This CDR3 contains 15 residues. The chain's CDR3 is CASSYGDRNTGELFF.

This sequence joins TRBV12-3 or TRBV12-4 and TRBJ1-1. This CDR3 region has 14 residues. CDR3: CASKSLWEDTEAFF.

The genes are TRBV29-1 and TRBJ2-7; TCRdb's D gene call, TRBD1, goes unchecked for lack of DNA. The CDR3 is 12 residues long. The germline CDR1 and CDR2 sequences are SQVTM and ANQGSEA. CDR3 protein: CSAGQGSYEQYF.

This rearrangement joins TRBV20-1 to TRBJ2-1; TCRdb indicates TRBD1, and absent DNA this call remains unverified. Germline V gene data show CDR1 as DFQATT and CDR2 as SNEGSKA (reference sequence). This CDR3 is 15 amino acids long. CDR3 sequence reads: CSASEAGGTYNEQFF.

The chain carries TRBV2 and TRBJ1-1. The CDR3 runs 11 residues. Germline CDR1 SNHLY, CDR2 FYNNEI. The chain's CDR3 is CASKTNTEAFF.

Judged by frequency, this clonotype is medium-sized. The chain has TRBV4-1 and TRBJ1-6; as DNA is missing, the TRBD1 call by TCRdb cannot be tested. CDR1 and CDR2 from the germline V gene are MGHRA and YSYEKL. This CDR3 comprises 12 residues. This chain's CDR3 is CASSQGGGNLHF.

The chain employs TRBV25-1 and TRBJ2-7; checking the TCRdb D call of TRBD2 is not possible without DNA. The CDR3 totals 14 residues. Germline V gene data show CDR1 as MGHDK and CDR2 as SYGVNS. Here the CDR3 reads CASSELGHGHEQYF.

This chain connects TRBV6-2 or TRBV6-3 to TRBJ1-1. CDR3 length equals 13 residues. The germline V gene encodes CDR1 MNHEY and CDR2 SVGEGT. CDR3 region: CASSGVLGTEAFF.

The chain recombines TRBV4-1 with TRBJ1-2; without DNA, the TCRdb call of TRBD1 cannot be checked. Germline lookup yields CDR1 MGHRA and CDR2 YSYEKL. The CDR3 has 16 amino acids. The CDR3: CASSLFQGDWNYGYTF.

The V gene is TRBV29-1, the J gene TRBJ2-7; TCRdb names TRBD1, which stays unverified in the absence of DNA. The CDR3 length is 13 residues. Germline CDR1 and CDR2: SQVTM and ANQGSEA. CDR3 in amino acids: CSARDRVIHEQYF.